Sequencing of this T cell receptor beta chain was carried out in a study of T cells in tumors after PD-1 blockade. Produced via immunoSEQ multiplex PCR; TCRdb's table is partial and in-frame only. Counted here are nearly 25,000 clones, about 84% occurring once; the ten biggest clones make up around 12%. CDR3 length equals 14 residues. Germline-derived CDR1 and CDR2 are MGHDK and SYGVNS. V dropped 6 bases and J dropped 4; count of bases not matched to a gene: 6. This sequence was found in a human donor with basal cell carcinoma. The chain joins TRBV25-1 to TRBJ1-2; 9 nucleotides match TRBD1. The starting material was PBMCs, obtained after anti-PD-1 treatment. The CDR3 bases are TGTGCCAGCAGGCAAACAGGGGGCCTCTATGGCTACACCTTC. This sequence encodes CASRQTGGLYGYTF.